These 22 T cell receptor beta chains share one sample of origin, sequenced in a study of PD-L1 blockade in urothelial cancer (dated by TCRdb to about 2017). In light of the paper, this sample's time point label describes: pretreatment peripheral blood. The library came from the immunoSEQ multiplex PCR assay. TCRdb limited this immuneACCESS table to in-frame rearrangements with V and J called. A share of clones is missing; checked studies link under half to unresolved V genes, and the rest is unexplained. This sample lists roughly 63,000 clones; 75% to 85% were detected once. The ten largest account for around 5.7% of the sample. Sequenced material: PBMCs, taken around atezolizumab (anti-PD-L1) treatment. Every receptor here comes from a man between 65 and 85 years old with urothelial cancer.

The chain recombines TRBV6-1 with TRBJ1-2; D gene uncertain. V gave up 4 bases and J gave up 8 bases, with 17 bases separating them. The CDR3 has 14 amino acids. The germline gives CDR1 MNHNS, CDR2 SASEGT. The CDR3 region is CASSVVLRSYGYTF. CDR3 bases: TGTGCCAGCAGTGTGGTCCTACGCTCTTACGGCTACACCTTC.

This clone occurred once. This sequence joins TRBV5-6 and TRBJ2-1; 7 bases are a match to TRBD2. Losses at the gene ends were 4 bases for V and 10 bases for J; bases not matched to a gene: 8. The CDR3 length is 13 residues. Germline V CDR1 and CDR2: SGHDT, YYEEEE. The CDR3 sequence is CASSLRDYSEQFF. CDR3 sequence (DNA): TGTGCCAGCAGCCTCAGGGACTATAGCGAGCAGTTCTTC.

The V gene is TRBV11-3, the J gene TRBJ2-1; TRBD2 aligns across 7 bases. This CDR3 is 13 amino acids long. Germline V lookup: CDR1 SGHNT, CDR2 YENEEA. V dropped 5 bases and J dropped 7; count of bases not matched to a gene: 5. CDR3 amino acids: CASSRWGGNEQFF. CDR3 bases: TGTGCCAGCAGCCGCTGGGGGGGGAATGAGCAGTTCTTC.

A word on this clone: Germline and junction disagree at one end, which may indicate a read error. This chain connects TRBV7-7 to TRBJ2-1, with a possible D match to TRBD2 (5 bases). Germline V gene data show CDR1 as SSHAT and CDR2 as FNYEAQ (reference sequence). This CDR3 spans 18 amino acids. The CDR3 DNA is TGTGCTAGCAGCTTTCCCGGCCGGGGAGAAGAATCCTACAATGAGCAGTTCTTC. Translation gives CASSFPGRGEESYNEQFF.

This sequence joins TRBV2 and TRBJ2-5; 7 bases are a match to TRBD1. The CDR3 has 15 residues. V gave up 6 bases and J gave up 6 bases; unmatched junction bases: 13. Looked up from germline, CDR1 is SNHLY and CDR2 is FYNNEI. The CDR3 region has the DNA TGTGCCAGCAGGATACCTGGGACAGCCGGTCAGACCCAGTACTTC. Its translation: CASRIPGTAGQTQYF.

The V gene is TRBV5-4, the J gene TRBJ1-2, with D maybe TRBD1 (5 bases). Looked up from germline, CDR1 is SGHNT and CDR2 is YYREEE (reference sequence). The CDR3 is 13 amino acids. V was clipped by 4 bases and J by 4 bases, with 11 bases between them. The CDR3 loop reads CASSADRLYGYTF. The CDR3 DNA reads TGTGCCAGCAGCGCCGACAGACTCTATGGCTACACCTTC.

This chain uses TRBV19 with TRBJ2-1, with D tentatively TRBD2 (6 bases). With 3 bases removed from V and 3 bases from J, the gap between germline ends came to 9 bases. The V gene's germline CDR1 is LNHDA and CDR2 SQIVND (reference sequence). The CDR3 totals 14 residues. In DNA form, the CDR3 reads TGTGCCAGTAGTATTCGGGGGAACTACAATGAGCAGTTCTTC. It codes for CASSIRGNYNEQFF.

The chain has TRBV9 and TRBJ2-7; the match to TRBD2 covers 9 bases. This CDR3 contains 16 residues. In germline, CDR1 is SGDLS, CDR2 YYNGEE. V gave up 4 bases and J gave up 0 bases; unmatched junction bases: 8. The CDR3 DNA sequence: TGTGCCAGCAGCCCAGGGACTAGCTCCCTCTCCTACGAGCAGTACTTC. Residues: CASSPGTSSLSYEQYF.

V usage is TRBV7-9 and J usage is TRBJ1-1, with TRBD1 as a possible D gene (5 bases). CDR1 is SEHNR and CDR2 is FQNEAQ in the germline V gene (reference sequence). The CDR3 contains 13 residues. Trimming removed 6 bases from V and 2 bases from J, with 10 bases in between. Written as DNA, the CDR3 is TGTGCCAGCAGTCAACAGGTTAACACTGAAGCTTTCTTT. Amino acid sequence: CASSQQVNTEAFF.

The gene calls are TRBV19 and TRBJ2-7; D is perhaps TRBD2 (6 bases). Germline assignment: CDR1 LNHDA and CDR2 SQIVND (reference sequence). Trimming removed 5 bases from V and 2 bases from J, with 19 bases in between. The CDR3 covers 16 residues. The CDR3 DNA sequence: TGTGCCAGTAGTCCCTCAACGGGGGTTGGAACCTACGAGCAGTACTTC. It codes for CASSPSTGVGTYEQYF.

This rearrangement joins TRBV4-3 to TRBJ2-7; D unresolved. CDR3 size: 13 residues. The V gene lost 0 bases and the J gene lost 5 bases, with 8 bases spanning the gap. CDR1 LGHNA and CDR2 YSLEER come from the germline V gene. The CDR3 is CASSQDRGNEQYF. The CDR3 DNA sequence: TGCGCCAGCAGCCAAGACCGTGGCAACGAGCAGTACTTC.

There are a few counts of this clone. The rearrangement joins TRBV6-1 to TRBJ2-7, with D uncertain. Per germline, CDR1 MNHNS and CDR2 SASEGT. The CDR3 extends over 14 amino acids. V dropped 6 bases and J dropped 3 bases, with 15 bases sitting between them. The CDR3, as DNA: TGTGCCAGCAGGTTGGGCAACTCCCTCTACGAGCAGTACTTC. It specifies CASRLGNSLYEQYF.

A few counts support this clone. J is TRBJ2-1 and V is TRBV29-1; D remains ambiguous. CDR1 and CDR2 from the germline V gene are SQVTM and ANQGSEA. This CDR3 is 14 amino acids long. With 3 bases removed from V and 0 bases from J, the gap between germline ends came to 9 bases. The CDR3 DNA is TGCAGCGTTGAGGCGGCGAGCTCCTACAATGAGCAGTTCTTC. Its protein product is CSVEAASSYNEQFF.

This chain uses TRBV5-1 with TRBJ2-5, with 8 bases lining up with TRBD1. The CDR3 totals 15 residues. V was pared by 0 bases and J by 5 bases, with 6 bases of the junction left unmatched. Germline assignment: CDR1 SGHRS and CDR2 YFSETQ. CDR3 protein: CASSLGQGAGETQYF. The CDR3 coding sequence is TGCGCCAGCAGCTTGGGGCAGGGGGCTGGGGAGACCCAGTACTTC.

V and J are TRBV9 and TRBJ2-5; 7 bases map to TRBD2. This CDR3 contains 13 residues. Germline assignment: CDR1 SGDLS and CDR2 YYNGEE. V was pared by 7 bases and J by 0 bases, with 3 bases of the junction left unmatched. CDR3 in DNA: TGTGCCAGCGGGGGAGGGAACCAAGAGACCCAGTACTTC. Its protein is CASGGGNQETQYF.

This clone occurred once. CDR3 coding DNA: TGTGCCAGCAGCGTGGACAGGGGGAAATCCTACGAGCAGTACTTC. Amino acids: CASSVDRGKSYEQYF. The rearrangement links TRBV2 to TRBJ2-7; TRBD1 aligns across 10 bases. The CDR3 extends over 15 amino acids. V shed 6 bases, J shed 1 base, and the junction held 6 bases outside the gene matches. Per the germline V gene, CDR1 is SNHLY and CDR2 is FYNNEI. Based on the CDR3 plus reference TRBV2 and TRBJ2-7, the full variable domain is EPEVTQTPSHQVTQMGQEVILRCVPISNHLYFYWYRQILGQKVEFLVSFYNNEISEKSEIFDDQFSVERPDGSNFTLKIRSTKLEDSAMYFCASSVDRGKSYEQYFGPGTRLTVT.

In its sample, this clone was seen once. CDR3 region: CASSKTADYDYGYTF. CDR3 nucleotide sequence: TGTGCCAGTAGTAAGACGGCAGACTACGACTATGGCTACACCTTC. This chain uses TRBV19 with TRBJ1-2, with D hard to call. CDR1 LNHDA and CDR2 SQIVND come from the germline V gene (reference sequence). The CDR3 has 15 amino acids. Between the trimmed V and J ends, which lost 4 bases and 3 bases, there was a span of 15 bases. Using reference TRBV19 and TRBJ1-2 for the parts outside the CDR3, the full variable domain is DGGITQSPKYLFRKEGQNVTLSCEQNLNHDAMYWYRQDPGQGLRLIYYSQIVNDFQKGDIAEGYSVSREKKESFPLTVTSAQKNPTAFYLCASSKTADYDYGYTFGSGTRLTVV.

V gene TRBV19 combines with J gene TRBJ2-5; possibly TRBD2 for D (6 bases). V lost 1 base and J 5 bases, leaving 11 bases between the germline ends. The CDR3 is made up of 14 amino acids. From germline, CDR1 is LNHDA and CDR2 SQIVND (reference sequence). DNA for the CDR3: TGTGCCAGTAGTATAGGTGGGGCGGGGGAGACCCAGTACTTC. It encodes CASSIGGAGETQYF.

The chain has TRBV6-1 and TRBJ2-2; TRBD2 agrees at 10 bases. The junction had 5 bases not matched to a gene; V was cut back by 9 bases and J by 4 bases. Per the germline V gene, CDR1 is MNHNS and CDR2 is SASEGT. CDR3 length equals 14 residues. The CDR3 sequence is CASKLAGSTGELFF. Here the CDR3 DNA reads TGTGCCAGTAAACTAGCGGGGAGCACCGGGGAGCTGTTTTTT.

The genes are TRBV7-8 and TRBJ1-4; 7 nucleotides align to TRBD1. This CDR3 spans 14 amino acids. CDR1 and CDR2 from the germline V gene are SGHVS and FQNEAQ. V lost 5 bases, J lost 0 bases, and 0 bases stayed unmatched. The CDR3 spells CASSQGATNEKLFF. The CDR3 DNA reads TGTGCCAGCAGCCAGGGGGCAACTAATGAAAAACTGTTTTTT.

The chain links TRBV6-1 to TRBJ2-5, with D possibly being TRBD2 (5 bases). Trimming took off 4 bases at V and 1 base at J, with 16 bases between the two ends. Germline CDR1 MNHNS, CDR2 SASEGT. CDR3 length equals 16 residues. The DNA for the CDR3 is TGTGCCAGCAGTGTCACCCAAGGACTCCTCCAAGAGACCCAGTACTTC. Protein product: CASSVTQGLLQETQYF.

The chain uses TRBV6-1 and TRBJ2-7, with 7 nucleotides matching TRBD1. Germline V lookup: CDR1 MNHNS, CDR2 SASEGT. This CDR3 spans 13 amino acids. V dropped 4 bases and J dropped 7; count of bases not matched to a gene: 7. CDR3 coding DNA: TGTGCCAGCAGTGCCGGACAGGAGAGGGAGCAGTACTTC. Protein product: CASSAGQEREQYF.